One and the same sample provided the 26 T cell receptor beta chains below, sequenced in a study of shared clonotypes between healthy human individuals. Generated by immunoSEQ multiplex PCR, the TCRdb table keeps only in-frame clones and is missing some. The sample has about 680,000 clones; 92% are singletons. Terminally differentiated effector memory CD45RA+ cells were left out of the naive CD8 fraction, which was CD45RO-negative and positively selected for CCR7. Sequenced: naive CD8+ T cells sorted from blood. These receptor sequences come from a man younger than 45 in good health.

The rearrangement uses TRBV11-2 and TRBJ2-5, with 10 bases matching TRBD2. J lost 2 bases, V lost 5 bases, and 5 bases had no gene match. CDR1 and CDR2 (germline): SGHAT, FQNNGV. The CDR3 spans 15 residues. In nucleotides, the CDR3 is TGTGCCAGCAGCCGAGGACTAGCGGAACAAGAGACCCAGTACTTC. Its translation: CASSRGLAEQETQYF.

CDR3 amino acids: CASSLALGHGESYEQYF. CDR3 sequence (DNA): TGTGCCAGCAGCTTAGCGCTAGGCCACGGTGAATCCTACGAGCAGTACTTC. This chain uses TRBV7-8 with TRBJ2-7, with D unclear. Trimming stripped 0 bases from V and 1 base from J, with 16 bases between. The CDR3 extends over 17 amino acids. Germline V CDR1 and CDR2: SGHVS, FQNEAQ.

This chain links TRBV6-1 with TRBJ2-1; 7 bases are a match to TRBD2. The V gene's germline CDR1 is MNHNS and CDR2 SASEGT. After removal of 2 bases from V and 0 bases from J, the junction contained 1 base not matched to a gene. This CDR3 is 15 amino acids long. CDR3 region: CASSEWTSSYNEQFF. In nucleotides, the CDR3 is TGTGCCAGCAGTGAATGGACTAGCTCCTACAATGAGCAGTTCTTC.

Turning to this clone: The sample has other DNA sequences that encode this CDR3 too. The chain recombines TRBV19 with TRBJ1-1; possibly TRBD1 for D (5 bases). Per the germline V gene, CDR1 is LNHDA and CDR2 is SQIVND (reference sequence). The V end lost 3 bases, the J end lost 1 base, and 6 bases lay between the germline ends. CDR3 length equals 13 residues. The CDR3: CASSIGGNTEAFF. For the CDR3, the DNA is TGTGCCAGTAGTATTGGGGGGAACACTGAAGCTTTCTTT.

The CDR3 spells CATPGTVNYNEQFF. CDR3 DNA sequence: TGTGCCACCCCCGGGACAGTGAACTACAATGAGCAGTTCTTC. The genes are TRBV2 and TRBJ2-1, with 7 bases identical to TRBD1. V shed 10 bases and J 3 bases; nucleotides not matched to a gene: 9. This CDR3 spans 14 amino acids. Germline assignment: CDR1 SNHLY and CDR2 FYNNEI. Full variable domain (rest looked up from reference TRBV2 and TRBJ2-1): EPEVTQTPSHQVTQMGQEVILRCVPISNHLYFYWYRQILGQKVEFLVSFYNNEISEKSEIFDDQFSVERPDGSNFTLKIRSTKLEDSAMYFCATPGTVNYNEQFFGPGTRLTVL.

Turning to this clone: A read error may explain this, as a much larger clone is one base away. The J gene is TRBJ2-1, the V gene TRBV7-8; 10 nucleotides agree with TRBD2. Germline V CDR1 and CDR2: SGHVS, FQNEAQ. Trimming removed 2 bases from V and 4 bases from J; junction bases left unmatched: 2. CDR3 length equals 15 residues. The CDR3 spells CASSLRTSGYNEQFF. CDR3 coding DNA: TGTGCCAGCAGCTTAAGGACTAGCGGTTACAATGAGCAGTTCTTC.

The genes are TRBV7-9 and TRBJ2-7; D is unresolved. The V end was cut by 2 bases, the J end by 2 bases, with 16 bases between. Per the germline V gene, CDR1 is SEHNR and CDR2 is FQNEAQ (reference sequence). The CDR3 is 16 residues long. CDR3 amino acids: CASSLRENAGAYEQYF. In DNA, the CDR3 is TGTGCCAGCAGCTTAAGAGAAAACGCAGGAGCCTACGAGCAGTACTTC.

As to this clone: A much more abundant neighbour one base away suggests this may be a read error. The chain is built from TRBV7-8 and TRBJ2-7, with 7 bases matching TRBD1. V trimming: 4 bases; J trimming: 2 bases; junction bases outside the gene matches: 2. Germline CDR1 SGHVS, CDR2 FQNEAQ. The CDR3 loop spans 13 amino acids. The CDR3 nucleotides read TGTGCCAGCAGCTCGGGACAGACCTACGAGCAGTACTTC. Protein sequence: CASSSGQTYEQYF.

The V gene is TRBV27, the J gene TRBJ2-3; maybe TRBD2 (5 bases). CDR3 length: 13 residues. V lost 5 bases to trimming and J lost 2 bases, with 8 bases between them. Per the germline V gene, CDR1 is MNHEY and CDR2 is SMNVEV (reference sequence). CDR3 bases: TGTGCCAGCAGTCCACGGGACACAGATACGCAGTATTTT. It codes for CASSPRDTDTQYF.

The rearrangement uses TRBV2 and TRBJ1-3, with unresolved D. The length of the CDR3 is 12 residues. Looked up from germline, CDR1 is SNHLY and CDR2 is FYNNEI. V was pared by 6 bases and J by 2 bases, with 5 bases between. CDR3 bases: TGTGCCAGCAGAGAGCCTGGAAACACCATATATTTT. Its protein product is CASREPGNTIYF.

The chain combines TRBV7-9 with TRBJ2-2; D is possibly TRBD2 (5 bases). This CDR3 contains 15 residues. Per the germline V gene, CDR1 is SEHNR and CDR2 is FQNEAQ (reference sequence). Trimming shortened V by 0 bases and J by 8 bases, and 13 bases separated the two germline ends. DNA for the CDR3: TGTGCCAGCAGCTTAGCGCCGGGAAGAACGGGGGAGCTGTTTTTT. Translation gives CASSLAPGRTGELFF. The full variable domain, rest sourced from reference TRBV7-9 and TRBJ2-2, is DTGVSQNPRHKITKRGQNVTFRCDPISEHNRLYWYRQTLGQGPEFLTYFQNEAQLEKSRLLSDRFSAERPKGSFSTLEIQRTEQGDSAMYLCASSLAPGRTGELFFGEGSRLTVL.

The CDR3 nucleotides read TGTGCCAGCAGCTTAGGAGGACGCGGCACAGATACGCAGTATTTT. Its translation: CASSLGGRGTDTQYF. This rearrangement joins TRBV7-6 to TRBJ2-3, with D hard to call. Germline CDR1 is SGHVS and CDR2 is FNYEAQ. CDR3 length: 15 amino acids. V gave up 1 base and J gave up 1 base, with 9 bases separating them.

The V call is TRBV29-1, the J call TRBJ2-1; D unclear. V lost 1 base and J lost 4, with 23 bases in between. Looked up from germline, CDR1 is SQVTM and CDR2 is ANQGSEA. This CDR3 contains 18 residues. CDR3 amino acids: CSVEVSSEGMALYNEQFF. The CDR3 bases are TGCAGCGTTGAAGTCAGCTCGGAAGGGATGGCCCTTTACAATGAGCAGTTCTTC.

This chain links TRBV7-2 with TRBJ2-1; no firm D call. CDR3 size: 12 residues. Trimming left V 3 bases short and J 8 bases short, with 8 bases between. Germline assignment: CDR1 SGHTA and CDR2 FQGNSA. The CDR3 loop is CASSLLRDEQFF. DNA of the CDR3: TGTGCCAGCAGCTTGTTACGGGATGAGCAGTTCTTC.

In its sample, this clone was seen a few times. V usage is TRBV29-1 and J usage is TRBJ1-2, with a weak D call TRBD1 (6 bases). There are 12 residues in the CDR3. CDR1 is SQVTM, CDR2 ANQGSEA, per germline. With 2 bases removed from V and 7 bases from J, the gap between germline ends came to 11 bases. In nucleotides, the CDR3 is TGCAGCGTTGAAATCCCAGGGGCTGGCTACACCTTC. Its translation is CSVEIPGAGYTF. Full variable domain (outside the CDR3, taken from reference TRBV29-1 and TRBJ1-2): SAVISQKPSRDICQRGTSLTIQCQVDSQVTMMFWYRQQPGQSLTLIATANQGSEATYESGFVIDKFPISRPNLTFSTLTVSNMSPEDSSIYLCSVEIPGAGYTFGSGTRLTVV.

The J gene is TRBJ1-1, the V gene TRBV11-2; no clear D. Germline V gene lookup returns CDR1 SGHAT and CDR2 FQNNGV. V lost 5 bases, J lost 1 base, and 17 bases lay in between. This CDR3 contains 16 residues. CDR3: CASSLRWDARNTEAFF. The CDR3 DNA reads TGTGCCAGCAGCCTTCGGTGGGATGCGCGGAACACTGAAGCTTTCTTT. The full variable domain, completed using reference TRBV11-2 and TRBJ1-1, is EAGVAQSPRYKIIEKRQSVAFWCNPISGHATLYWYQQILGQGPKLLIQFQNNGVVDDSQLPKDRFSAERLKGVDSTLKIQPAKLEDSAVYLCASSLRWDARNTEAFFGQGTRLTVV.

V gene TRBV29-1 combines with J gene TRBJ2-7; TRBD1 matches at 8 bases. CDR3 length equals 14 residues. V shed 5 bases and J 6 bases; nucleotides not matched to a gene: 12. The germline V gene has CDR1 SQVTM and CDR2 ANQGSEA. CDR3 in amino acids: CSVKSGQGLLEQYF. CDR3 nucleotides: TGCAGCGTTAAATCCGGACAGGGTTTGCTCGAGCAGTACTTC.

In regard to this clone: Other nucleotide sequences from this sample produce the same CDR3. The chain is built from TRBV30 and TRBJ2-7; 9 bases match TRBD1. The germline V gene has CDR1 GTSNPN and CDR2 SVGIG (reference sequence). V lost 7 bases and J lost 4; bases outside the gene matches: 8. The CDR3 spans 13 residues. The CDR3 DNA sequence: TGTGCCTTCTCGACAGGGGGTATTTACGAGCAGTACTTC. Its protein is CAFSTGGIYEQYF.

The chain combines TRBV5-4 with TRBJ2-5, with D tentatively TRBD1 or TRBD2 (5 bases each). V was cut by 4 bases and J by 2 bases, with 15 bases left in between. This CDR3 contains 15 residues. Germline values: CDR1 SGHNT, CDR2 YYREEE (reference sequence). DNA for the CDR3: TGTGCCAGCAGCACCTCCTTGGGGGTACAAGAGACCCAGTACTTC. Protein sequence: CASSTSLGVQETQYF.

The genes are TRBV29-1 and TRBJ2-7; D possibly matches TRBD1 or TRBD2 (5 bases each). Trimming took 0 bases from V and 3 from J, leaving 15 bases between them. Germline loops: CDR1 SQVTM, CDR2 ANQGSEA. The CDR3 has 15 residues. The CDR3 sequence: CSVEDPGTEDYEQYF. CDR3 bases: TGCAGCGTTGAAGATCCTGGGACCGAAGACTACGAGCAGTACTTC.

The chain has TRBV28 and TRBJ2-5; 12 nucleotides align to TRBD1. V was clipped by 6 bases and J by 2 bases; unmatched bases: 13. This CDR3 contains 18 residues. Per germline, CDR1 MDHEN and CDR2 SYDVKM. CDR3 amino acids: CASSPSGWDRGRQETQYF. The CDR3 DNA is TGTGCCAGCAGCCCATCCGGCTGGGACAGGGGGCGGCAAGAGACCCAGTACTTC.

This chain joins TRBV5-8 and TRBJ1-2; tentative D call: TRBD1 (5 bases). Deletions cut 2 bases from V and 3 bases from J, with 11 bases between. Germline lookup yields CDR1 SGHTS and CDR2 YDEGEE. This CDR3 has 14 residues. The CDR3: CASSFGGSYYGYTF. CDR3 DNA: TGTGCCAGCAGCTTTGGGGGATCCTACTATGGCTACACCTTC.

The gene calls are TRBV7-6 and TRBJ2-1; 7 positions match TRBD1. The CDR3 loop spans 15 amino acids. Trimming at V came to 2 bases and at J to 9 bases, leaving 10 bases not matched to a gene. Germline loops: CDR1 SGHVS, CDR2 FNYEAQ. The CDR3, as DNA: TGTGCCAGCAGCTTAACACAGGGGATTAGGGGTGAGCAGTTCTTC. It translates to CASSLTQGIRGEQFF. The full variable domain, rest sourced from reference TRBV7-6 and TRBJ2-1, is GAGVSQSPRYKVTKRGQDVALRCDPISGHVSLYWYRQALGQGPEFLTYFNYEAQQDKSGLPNDRFSAERPEGSISTLTIQRTEQRDSAMYRCASSLTQGIRGEQFFGPGTRLTVL.

This clone was seen a single time. The chain employs TRBV11-3 and TRBJ2-1; 11 bases map to TRBD1. The germline V gene has CDR1 SGHNT and CDR2 YENEEA. This CDR3 region has 16 residues. V lost 1 base, J lost 5 bases, and 4 bases stayed unmatched. The CDR3 is CASSLVRDRGDNEQFF. For the CDR3, the DNA is TGTGCCAGCAGCTTAGTCCGGGACAGGGGGGACAATGAGCAGTTCTTC. Full variable domain (missing parts from reference TRBV11-3 and TRBJ2-1): EAGVVQSPRYKIIEKKQPVAFWCNPISGHNTLYWYLQNLGQGPELLIRYENEEAVDDSQLPKDRFSAERLKGVDSTLKIQPAELGDSAVYLCASSLVRDRGDNEQFFGPGTRLTVL.

The chain combines TRBV10-2 with TRBJ2-7; maybe TRBD1 (6 bases). The CDR3 loop spans 14 amino acids. The ends were cut back, 6 bases at V and 4 bases at J, with 16 bases in the middle. CDR1 and CDR2 from the germline V gene are WSHSY and SAAADI. In DNA, the CDR3 is TGCGCCAGCAGATCCGGGACATCGGGGTACGAGCAGTACTTC. The encoded protein is CASRSGTSGYEQYF.

This clone was observed once. This rearrangement joins TRBV21-1 to TRBJ2-7; TRBD1, the table's D call, was not compared with the DNA. TRBV21-1 is flagged as a pseudogene. The CDR3 is 16 amino acids. The CDR3 DNA follows: TGTGCCAGCAGCGTCCCCATGGGGACAGGGTACTCCGAGCAGTACTTC. It yields the protein CASSVPMGTGYSEQYF.